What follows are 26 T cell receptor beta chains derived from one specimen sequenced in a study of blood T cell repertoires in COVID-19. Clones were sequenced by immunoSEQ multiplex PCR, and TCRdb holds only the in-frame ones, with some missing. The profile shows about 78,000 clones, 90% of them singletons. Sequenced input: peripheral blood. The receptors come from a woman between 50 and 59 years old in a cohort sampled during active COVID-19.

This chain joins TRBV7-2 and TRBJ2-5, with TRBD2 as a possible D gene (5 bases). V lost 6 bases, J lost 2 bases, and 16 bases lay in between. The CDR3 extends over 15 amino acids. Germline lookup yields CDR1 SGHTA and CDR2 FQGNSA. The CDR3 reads CASSFGLIPQETQYF. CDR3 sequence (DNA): TGTGCCAGCAGTTTTGGACTGATTCCGCAAGAGACCCAGTACTTC.

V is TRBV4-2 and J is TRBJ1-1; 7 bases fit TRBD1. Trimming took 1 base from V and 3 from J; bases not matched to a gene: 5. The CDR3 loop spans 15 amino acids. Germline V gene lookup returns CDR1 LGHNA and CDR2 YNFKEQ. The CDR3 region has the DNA TGTGCCAGCAGCCAAGTTCACCAGGGGGACACTGAAGCTTTCTTT. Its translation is CASSQVHQGDTEAFF.

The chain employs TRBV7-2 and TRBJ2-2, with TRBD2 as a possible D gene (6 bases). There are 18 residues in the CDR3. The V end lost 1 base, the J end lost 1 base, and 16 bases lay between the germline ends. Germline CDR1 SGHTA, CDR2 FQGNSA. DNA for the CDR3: TGTGCCAGCAGCTTAGAATGGTTGGGGCGGGGGAACACCGGGGAGCTGTTTTTT. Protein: CASSLEWLGRGNTGELFF.

The CDR3 is CASSQDMVSAEPQHF. The CDR3 region has the DNA TGTGCCAGCAGCCAAGATATGGTCAGTGCAGAGCCCCAGCATTTT. The chain links TRBV4-2 to TRBJ1-5; D not resolved. Trimming shortened V by 0 bases and J by 8 bases, and 14 bases separated the two germline ends. This CDR3 contains 15 residues. Germline lookup yields CDR1 LGHNA and CDR2 YNFKEQ.

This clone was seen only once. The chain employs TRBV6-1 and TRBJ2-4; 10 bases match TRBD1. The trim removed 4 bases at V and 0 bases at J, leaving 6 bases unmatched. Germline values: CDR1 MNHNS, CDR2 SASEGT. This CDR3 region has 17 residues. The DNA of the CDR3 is TGTGCCAGCAGTGCCTCCGGGACAGGGGTAGCCAAAAACATTCAGTACTTC. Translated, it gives CASSASGTGVAKNIQYF.

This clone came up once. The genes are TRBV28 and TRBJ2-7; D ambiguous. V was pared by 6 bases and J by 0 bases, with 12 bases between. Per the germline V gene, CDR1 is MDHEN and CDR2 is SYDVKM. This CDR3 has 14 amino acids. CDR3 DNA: TGTGCCAGCAGCCCCGGCCCTAGCTCCTACGAGCAGTACTTC. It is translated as CASSPGPSSYEQYF.

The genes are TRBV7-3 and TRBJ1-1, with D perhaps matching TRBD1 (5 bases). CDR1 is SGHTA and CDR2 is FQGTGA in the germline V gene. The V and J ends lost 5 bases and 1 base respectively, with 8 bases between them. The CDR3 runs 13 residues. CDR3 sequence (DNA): TGTGCCAGCAGCGAACAGGAGAACACTGAAGCTTTCTTT. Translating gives CASSEQENTEAFF.

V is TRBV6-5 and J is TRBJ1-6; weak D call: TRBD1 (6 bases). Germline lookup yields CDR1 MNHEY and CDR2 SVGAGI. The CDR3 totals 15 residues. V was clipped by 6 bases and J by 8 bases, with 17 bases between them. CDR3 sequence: CASRRRDIWDSPLHF. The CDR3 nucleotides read TGTGCCAGCAGGCGCCGGGACATATGGGATTCACCCCTCCACTTT.

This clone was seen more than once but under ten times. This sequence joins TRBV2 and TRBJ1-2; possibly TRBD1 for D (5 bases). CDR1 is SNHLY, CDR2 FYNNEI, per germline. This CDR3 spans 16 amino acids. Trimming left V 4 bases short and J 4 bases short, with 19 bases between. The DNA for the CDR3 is TGTGCCAGCAGTGCGGGGGAAACGGTTGGAGCCTATGGCTACACCTTC. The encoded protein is CASSAGETVGAYGYTF.

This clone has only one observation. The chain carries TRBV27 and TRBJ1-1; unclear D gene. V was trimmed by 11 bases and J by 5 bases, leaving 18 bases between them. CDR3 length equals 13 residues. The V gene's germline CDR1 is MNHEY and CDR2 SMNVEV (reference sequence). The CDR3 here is CARGPDRGTEAFF. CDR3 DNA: TGTGCCCGCGGGCCGGACCGCGGGACTGAAGCTTTCTTT.

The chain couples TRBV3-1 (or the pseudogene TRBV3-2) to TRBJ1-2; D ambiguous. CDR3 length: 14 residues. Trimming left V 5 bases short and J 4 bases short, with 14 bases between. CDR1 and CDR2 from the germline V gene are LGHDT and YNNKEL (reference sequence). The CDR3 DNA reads TGTGCCAGCAGCTACCTTCTGGAGACCTATGGCTACACCTTC. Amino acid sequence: CASSYLLETYGYTF.

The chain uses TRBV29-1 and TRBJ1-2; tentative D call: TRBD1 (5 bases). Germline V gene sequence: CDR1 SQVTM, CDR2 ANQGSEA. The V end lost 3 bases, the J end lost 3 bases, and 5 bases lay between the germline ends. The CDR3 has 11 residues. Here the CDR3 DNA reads TGCAGCGTTGAGACAGACTATGGCTACACCTTC. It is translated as CSVETDYGYTF.

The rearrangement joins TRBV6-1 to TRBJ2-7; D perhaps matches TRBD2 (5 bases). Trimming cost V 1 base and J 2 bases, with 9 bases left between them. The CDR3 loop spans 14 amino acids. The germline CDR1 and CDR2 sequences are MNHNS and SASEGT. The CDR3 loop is CASSEGGGTYEQYF. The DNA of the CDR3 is TGTGCCAGCAGTGAAGGTGGAGGTACCTACGAGCAGTACTTC.

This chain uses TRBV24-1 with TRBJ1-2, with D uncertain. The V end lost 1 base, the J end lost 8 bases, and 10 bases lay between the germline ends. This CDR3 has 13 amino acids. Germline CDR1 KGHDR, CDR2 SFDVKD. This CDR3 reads CATSDFASKGYTF. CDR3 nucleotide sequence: TGTGCCACCAGTGATTTCGCGTCCAAAGGCTACACCTTC.

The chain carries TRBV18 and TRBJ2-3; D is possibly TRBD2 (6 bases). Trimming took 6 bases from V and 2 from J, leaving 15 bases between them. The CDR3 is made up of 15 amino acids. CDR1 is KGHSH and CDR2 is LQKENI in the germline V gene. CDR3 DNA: TGTGCCAGCTCCCCCCTTAGCGGAAACACAGATACGCAGTATTTT. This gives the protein CASSPLSGNTDTQYF.

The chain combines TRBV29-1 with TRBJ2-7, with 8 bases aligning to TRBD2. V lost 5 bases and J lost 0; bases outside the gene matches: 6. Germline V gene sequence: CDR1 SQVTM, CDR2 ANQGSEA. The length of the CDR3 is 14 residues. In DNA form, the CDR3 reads TGCAGCGTTATAACGGGAGGGACCTCCTACGAGCAGTACTTC. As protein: CSVITGGTSYEQYF.

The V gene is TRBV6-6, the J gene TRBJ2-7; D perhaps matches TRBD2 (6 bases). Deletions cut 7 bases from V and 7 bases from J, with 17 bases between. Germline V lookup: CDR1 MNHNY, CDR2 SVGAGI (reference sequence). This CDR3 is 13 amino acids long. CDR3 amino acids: CASTRDSGGEQYF. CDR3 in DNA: TGTGCCAGCACGAGGGATTCCGGGGGAGAGCAGTACTTC.

CDR3 amino acids: CASIGPGAGDEQFF. CDR3 DNA sequence: TGTGCCAGCATTGGGCCTGGGGCTGGGGATGAGCAGTTCTTC. This chain uses TRBV6-6 with TRBJ2-1, with a weak D call TRBD1 (5 bases). Germline lookup yields CDR1 MNHNY and CDR2 SVGAGI (reference sequence). CDR3 size: 14 residues. Deletions cut 7 bases from V and 8 bases from J, with 18 bases between.

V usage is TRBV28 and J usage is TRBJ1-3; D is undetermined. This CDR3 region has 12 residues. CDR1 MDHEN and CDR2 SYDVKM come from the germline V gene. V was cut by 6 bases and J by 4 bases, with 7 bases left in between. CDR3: CASSSVGNTIYF. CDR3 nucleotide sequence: TGTGCCAGCAGCTCCGTGGGAAACACCATATATTTT.

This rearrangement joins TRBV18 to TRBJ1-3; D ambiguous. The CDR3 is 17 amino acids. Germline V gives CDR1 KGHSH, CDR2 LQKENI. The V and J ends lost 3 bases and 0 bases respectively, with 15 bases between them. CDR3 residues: CASSPAPVSISGNTIYF. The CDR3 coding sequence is TGTGCCAGCTCACCCGCCCCGGTGTCCATCTCTGGAAACACCATATATTTT.

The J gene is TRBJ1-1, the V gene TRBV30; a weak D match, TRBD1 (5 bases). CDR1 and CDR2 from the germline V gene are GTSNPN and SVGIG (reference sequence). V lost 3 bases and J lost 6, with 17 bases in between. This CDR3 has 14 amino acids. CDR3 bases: TGTGCCTGGAGGCCCAGGGTGTACGAATCTGAAGCTTTCTTT. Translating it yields CAWRPRVYESEAFF.

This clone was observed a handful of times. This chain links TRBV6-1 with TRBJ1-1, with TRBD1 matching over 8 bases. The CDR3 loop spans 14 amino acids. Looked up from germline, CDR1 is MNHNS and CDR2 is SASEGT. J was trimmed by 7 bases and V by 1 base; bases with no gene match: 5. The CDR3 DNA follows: TGTGCCAGCAGTGAAGTGGCCGACAGGGGTGAAGCTTTCTTT. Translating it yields CASSEVADRGEAFF.

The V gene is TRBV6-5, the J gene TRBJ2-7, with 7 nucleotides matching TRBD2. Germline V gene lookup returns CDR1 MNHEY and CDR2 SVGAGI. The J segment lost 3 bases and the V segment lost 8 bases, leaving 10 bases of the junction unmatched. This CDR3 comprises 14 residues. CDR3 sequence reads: CASRGAGEGYEQYF. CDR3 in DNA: TGTGCCAGCCGCGGGGCGGGAGAAGGCTACGAGCAGTACTTC.

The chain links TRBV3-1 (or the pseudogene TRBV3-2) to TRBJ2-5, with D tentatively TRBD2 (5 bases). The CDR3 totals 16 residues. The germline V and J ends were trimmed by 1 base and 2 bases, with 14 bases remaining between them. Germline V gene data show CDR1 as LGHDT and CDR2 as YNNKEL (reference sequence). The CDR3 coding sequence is TGTGCCAGCAGCCAAGTGCGGGTCAACGGGCAAGAGACCCAGTACTTC. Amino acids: CASSQVRVNGQETQYF.

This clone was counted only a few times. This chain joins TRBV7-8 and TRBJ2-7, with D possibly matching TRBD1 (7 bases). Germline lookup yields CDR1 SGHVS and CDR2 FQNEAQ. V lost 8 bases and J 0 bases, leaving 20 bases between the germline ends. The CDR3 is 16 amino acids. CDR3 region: CASSSEGRDSSYEQYF. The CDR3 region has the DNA TGTGCCAGCTCTTCTGAGGGGCGGGACAGCTCCTACGAGCAGTACTTC.

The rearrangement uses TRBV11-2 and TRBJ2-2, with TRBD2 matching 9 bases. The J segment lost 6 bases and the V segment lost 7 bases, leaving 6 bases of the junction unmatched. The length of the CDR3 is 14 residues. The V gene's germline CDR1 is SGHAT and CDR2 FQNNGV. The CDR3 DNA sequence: TGTGCCAGCATCGGGACTAGCCGAGCCGGGGAGCTGTTTTTT. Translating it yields CASIGTSRAGELFF.